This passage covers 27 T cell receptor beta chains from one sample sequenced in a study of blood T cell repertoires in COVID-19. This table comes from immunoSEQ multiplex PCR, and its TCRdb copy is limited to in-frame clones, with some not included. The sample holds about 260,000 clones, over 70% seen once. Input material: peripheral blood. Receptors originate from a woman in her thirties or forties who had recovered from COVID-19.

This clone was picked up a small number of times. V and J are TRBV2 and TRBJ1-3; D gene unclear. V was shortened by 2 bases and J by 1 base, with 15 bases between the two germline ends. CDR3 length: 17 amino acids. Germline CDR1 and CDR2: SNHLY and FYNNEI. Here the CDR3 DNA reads TGTGCCAGCAGTGAAATAGAAGTACAGTTGTCTGGAAACACCATATATTTT. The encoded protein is CASSEIEVQLSGNTIYF.

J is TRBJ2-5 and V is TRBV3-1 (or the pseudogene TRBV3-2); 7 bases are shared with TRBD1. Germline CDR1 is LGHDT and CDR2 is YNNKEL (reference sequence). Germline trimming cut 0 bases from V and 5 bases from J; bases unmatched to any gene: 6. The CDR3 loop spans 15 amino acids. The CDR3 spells CASSQEGQPTETQYF. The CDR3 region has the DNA TGTGCCAGCAGCCAAGAGGGACAGCCAACGGAGACCCAGTACTTC.

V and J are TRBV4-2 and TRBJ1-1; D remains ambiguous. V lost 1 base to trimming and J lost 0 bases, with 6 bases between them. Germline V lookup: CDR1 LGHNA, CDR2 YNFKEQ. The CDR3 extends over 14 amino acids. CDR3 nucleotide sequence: TGTGCCAGCAGCCAAGTTTCCGTGAACACTGAAGCTTTCTTT. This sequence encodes CASSQVSVNTEAFF.

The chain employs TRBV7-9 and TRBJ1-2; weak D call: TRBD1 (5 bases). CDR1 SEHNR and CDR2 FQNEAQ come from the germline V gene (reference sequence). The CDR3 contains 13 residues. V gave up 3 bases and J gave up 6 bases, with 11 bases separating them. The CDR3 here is CASSFRVSDGYTF. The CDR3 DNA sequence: TGTGCCAGCAGCTTCAGGGTCTCTGATGGCTACACCTTC.

The CDR3 bases are TGTGCCAGCAGTTTAGGGCGGGCCGGGGAGCTGTTTTTT. This gives the protein CASSLGRAGELFF. The chain is built from TRBV12-3 or TRBV12-4 and TRBJ2-2; tentatively, D is TRBD2 (5 bases). This CDR3 has 13 residues. Trimming took off 1 base at V and 6 bases at J, with 6 bases between the two ends.

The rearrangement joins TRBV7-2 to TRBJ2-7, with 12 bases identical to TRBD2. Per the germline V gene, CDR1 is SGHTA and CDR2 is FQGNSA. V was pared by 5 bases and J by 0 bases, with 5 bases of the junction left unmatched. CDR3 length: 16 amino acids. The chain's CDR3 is CASSPGLAGYSYEQYF. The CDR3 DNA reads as TGTGCCAGCAGCCCCGGACTAGCGGGGTACTCCTACGAGCAGTACTTC.

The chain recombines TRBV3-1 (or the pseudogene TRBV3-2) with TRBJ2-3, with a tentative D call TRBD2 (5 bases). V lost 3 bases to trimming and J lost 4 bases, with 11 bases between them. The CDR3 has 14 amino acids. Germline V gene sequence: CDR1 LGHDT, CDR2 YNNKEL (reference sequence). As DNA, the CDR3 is TGTGCCAGCAGCCACGGACTCCACCCAGATACGCAGTATTTT. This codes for CASSHGLHPDTQYF.

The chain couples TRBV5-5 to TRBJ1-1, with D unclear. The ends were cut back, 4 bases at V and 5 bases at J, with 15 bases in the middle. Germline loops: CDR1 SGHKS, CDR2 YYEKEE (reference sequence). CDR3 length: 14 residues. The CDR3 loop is CASSPGGSVTEAFF. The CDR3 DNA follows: TGTGCCAGCAGCCCCGGCGGGTCTGTTACTGAAGCTTTCTTT. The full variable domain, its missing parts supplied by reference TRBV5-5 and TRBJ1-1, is DAGVTQSPTHLIKTRGQQVTLRCSPISGHKSVSWYQQVLGQGPQFIFQYYEKEERGRGNFPDRFSARQFPNYSSELNVNALLLGDSALYLCASSPGGSVTEAFFGQGTRLTVV.

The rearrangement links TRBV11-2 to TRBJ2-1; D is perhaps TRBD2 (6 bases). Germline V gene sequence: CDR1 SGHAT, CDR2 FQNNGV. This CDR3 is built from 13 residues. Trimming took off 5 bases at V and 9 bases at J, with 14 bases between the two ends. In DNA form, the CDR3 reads TGTGCCAGCAGCCGATCTCAGGGAGGTGAGCAGTTCTTC. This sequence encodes CASSRSQGGEQFF.

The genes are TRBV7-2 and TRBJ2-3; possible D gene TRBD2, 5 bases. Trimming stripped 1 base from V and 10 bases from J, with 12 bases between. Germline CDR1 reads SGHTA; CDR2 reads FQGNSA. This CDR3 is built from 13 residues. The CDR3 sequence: CASSLGSLASQYF. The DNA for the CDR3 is TGTGCCAGCAGCTTAGGATCTCTAGCTTCGCAGTATTTT.

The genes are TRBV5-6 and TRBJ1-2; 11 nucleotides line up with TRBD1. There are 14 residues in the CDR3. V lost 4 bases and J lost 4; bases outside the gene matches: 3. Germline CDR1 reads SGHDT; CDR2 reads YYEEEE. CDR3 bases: TGTGCCAGCAGCCCGGGACAGGGGGGCTATGGCTACACCTTC. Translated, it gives CASSPGQGGYGYTF.

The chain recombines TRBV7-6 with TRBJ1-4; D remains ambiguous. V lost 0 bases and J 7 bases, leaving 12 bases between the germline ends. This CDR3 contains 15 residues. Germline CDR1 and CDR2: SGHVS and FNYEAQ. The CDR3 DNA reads TGTGCCAGCAGCTTAGCTGGGAGGGAGGGTGAAAAACTGTTTTTT. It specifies CASSLAGREGEKLFF.

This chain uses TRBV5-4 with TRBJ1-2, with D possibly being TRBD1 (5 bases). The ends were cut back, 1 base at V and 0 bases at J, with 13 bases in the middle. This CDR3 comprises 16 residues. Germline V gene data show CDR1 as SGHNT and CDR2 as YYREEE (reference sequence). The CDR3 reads CASSLTGGAPNYGYTF. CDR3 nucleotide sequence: TGTGCCAGCAGCTTGACGGGAGGGGCCCCTAACTATGGCTACACCTTC.

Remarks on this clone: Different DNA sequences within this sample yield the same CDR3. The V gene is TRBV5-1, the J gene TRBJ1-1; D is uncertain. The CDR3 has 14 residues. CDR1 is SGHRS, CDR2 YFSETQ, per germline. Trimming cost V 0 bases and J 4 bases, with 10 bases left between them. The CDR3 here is CASSLVGGSTEAFF. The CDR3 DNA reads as TGCGCCAGCAGCTTGGTAGGAGGGAGCACTGAAGCTTTCTTT.

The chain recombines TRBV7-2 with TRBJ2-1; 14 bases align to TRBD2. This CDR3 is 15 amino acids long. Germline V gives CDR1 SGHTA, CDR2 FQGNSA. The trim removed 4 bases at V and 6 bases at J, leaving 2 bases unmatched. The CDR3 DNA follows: TGTGCCAGCAGCTCGACTAGCGGGGGGGTCAATGAGCAGTTCTTC. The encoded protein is CASSSTSGGVNEQFF.

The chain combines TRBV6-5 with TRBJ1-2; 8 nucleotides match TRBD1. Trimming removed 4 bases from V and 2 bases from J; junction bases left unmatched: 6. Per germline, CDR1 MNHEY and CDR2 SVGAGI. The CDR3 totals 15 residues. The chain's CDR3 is CASSSGHRGNYGYTF. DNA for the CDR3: TGTGCCAGCAGTTCCGGACACAGGGGGAACTATGGCTACACCTTC.

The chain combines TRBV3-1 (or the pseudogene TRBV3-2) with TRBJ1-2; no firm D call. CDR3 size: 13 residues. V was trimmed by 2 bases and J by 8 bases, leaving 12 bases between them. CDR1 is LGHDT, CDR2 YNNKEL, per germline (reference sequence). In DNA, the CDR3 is TGTGCCAGCAGCCAAACCAGGATACAGGGCTACACCTTC. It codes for CASSQTRIQGYTF.

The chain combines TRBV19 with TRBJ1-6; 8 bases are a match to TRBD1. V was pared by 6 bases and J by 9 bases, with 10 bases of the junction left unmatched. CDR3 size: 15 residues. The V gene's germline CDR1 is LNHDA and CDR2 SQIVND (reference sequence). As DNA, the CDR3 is TGTGCCAGTAGCTTTGTGGGACAGGCAGGTTCACCCCTCCACTTT. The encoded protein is CASSFVGQAGSPLHF.

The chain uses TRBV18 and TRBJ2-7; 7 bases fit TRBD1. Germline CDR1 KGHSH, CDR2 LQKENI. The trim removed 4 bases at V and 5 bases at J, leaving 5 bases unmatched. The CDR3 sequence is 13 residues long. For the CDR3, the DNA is TGTGCCAGCTCACAACAGGGGTTACACGAGCAGTACTTC. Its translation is CASSQQGLHEQYF.

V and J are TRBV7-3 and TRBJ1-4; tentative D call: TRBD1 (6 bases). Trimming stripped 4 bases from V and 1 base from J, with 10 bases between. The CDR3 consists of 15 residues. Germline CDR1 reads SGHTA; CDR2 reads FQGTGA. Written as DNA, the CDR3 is TGTGCCAGCAGCTGGGGGACAATAACTAATGAAAAACTGTTTTTT. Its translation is CASSWGTITNEKLFF.

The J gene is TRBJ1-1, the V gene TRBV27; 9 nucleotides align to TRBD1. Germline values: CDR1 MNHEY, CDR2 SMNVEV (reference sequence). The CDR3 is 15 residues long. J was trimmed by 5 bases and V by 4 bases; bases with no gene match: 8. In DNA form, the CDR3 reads TGTGCCAGCAGTTACCAGGACAGGGGATGGACTGAAGCTTTCTTT. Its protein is CASSYQDRGWTEAFF.

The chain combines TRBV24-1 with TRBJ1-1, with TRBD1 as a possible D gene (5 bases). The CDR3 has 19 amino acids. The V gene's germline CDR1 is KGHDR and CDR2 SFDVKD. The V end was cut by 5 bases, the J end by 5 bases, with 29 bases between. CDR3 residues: CATSGGPQSGDPVFTEAFF. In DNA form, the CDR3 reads TGTGCCACCAGTGGGGGACCTCAGTCGGGGGACCCTGTCTTTACTGAAGCTTTCTTT.

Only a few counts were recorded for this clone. CDR3 DNA sequence: TGTGCCAGCAGGATCGACAGGGGCACCTATGGCTACACCTTC. This translates into CASRIDRGTYGYTF. The genes are TRBV2 and TRBJ1-2; 8 nucleotides agree with TRBD1. CDR3 length equals 14 residues. Germline CDR1 reads SNHLY; CDR2 reads FYNNEI. V dropped 6 bases and J dropped 4; count of bases not matched to a gene: 7.

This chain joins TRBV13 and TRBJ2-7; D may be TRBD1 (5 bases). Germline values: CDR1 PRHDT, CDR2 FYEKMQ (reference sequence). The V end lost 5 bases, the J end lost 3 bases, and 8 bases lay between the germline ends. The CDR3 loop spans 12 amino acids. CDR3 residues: CASSPDNYEQYF. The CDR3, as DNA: TGTGCCAGCAGCCCGGACAACTACGAGCAGTACTTC.

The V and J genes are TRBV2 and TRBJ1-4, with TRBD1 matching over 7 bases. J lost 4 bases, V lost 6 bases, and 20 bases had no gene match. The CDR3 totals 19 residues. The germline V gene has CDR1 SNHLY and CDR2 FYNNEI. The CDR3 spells CASRPRGETYWRINEKLFF. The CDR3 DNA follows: TGTGCCAGCAGACCCAGGGGGGAGACCTACTGGAGGATTAATGAAAAACTGTTTTTT.

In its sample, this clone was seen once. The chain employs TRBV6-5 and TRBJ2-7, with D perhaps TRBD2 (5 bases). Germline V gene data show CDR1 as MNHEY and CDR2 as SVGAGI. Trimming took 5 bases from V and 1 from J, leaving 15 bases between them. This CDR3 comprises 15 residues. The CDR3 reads CASSPHEGRSYEQYF. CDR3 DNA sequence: TGTGCCAGCAGTCCCCACGAGGGTCGGTCCTACGAGCAGTACTTC.

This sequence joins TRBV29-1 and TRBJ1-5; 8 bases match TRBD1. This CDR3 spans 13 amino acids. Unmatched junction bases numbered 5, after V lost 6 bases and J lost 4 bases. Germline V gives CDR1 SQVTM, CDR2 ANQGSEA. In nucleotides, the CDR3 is TGCAGCGTCAATACAGGGGGTAATCAGCCCCAGCATTTT. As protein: CSVNTGGNQPQHF.